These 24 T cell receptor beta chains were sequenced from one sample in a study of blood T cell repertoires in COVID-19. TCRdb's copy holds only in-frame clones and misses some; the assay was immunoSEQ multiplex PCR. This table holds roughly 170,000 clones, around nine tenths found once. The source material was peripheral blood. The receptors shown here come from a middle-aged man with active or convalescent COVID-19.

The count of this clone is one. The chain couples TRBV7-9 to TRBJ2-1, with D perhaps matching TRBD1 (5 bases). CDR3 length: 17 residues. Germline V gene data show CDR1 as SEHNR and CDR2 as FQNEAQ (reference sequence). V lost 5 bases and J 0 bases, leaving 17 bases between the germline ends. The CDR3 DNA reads TGTGCCAGCAGCACGATTCCTAGGGGCGGCTCCTACAATGAGCAGTTCTTC. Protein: CASSTIPRGGSYNEQFF.

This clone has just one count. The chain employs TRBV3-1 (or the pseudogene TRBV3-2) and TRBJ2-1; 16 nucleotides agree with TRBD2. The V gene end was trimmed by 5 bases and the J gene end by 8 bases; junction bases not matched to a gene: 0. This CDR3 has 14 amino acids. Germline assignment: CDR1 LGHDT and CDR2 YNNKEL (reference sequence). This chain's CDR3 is CASSGTSGGDEQFF. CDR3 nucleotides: TGTGCCAGCAGCGGGACTAGCGGGGGGGATGAGCAGTTCTTC.

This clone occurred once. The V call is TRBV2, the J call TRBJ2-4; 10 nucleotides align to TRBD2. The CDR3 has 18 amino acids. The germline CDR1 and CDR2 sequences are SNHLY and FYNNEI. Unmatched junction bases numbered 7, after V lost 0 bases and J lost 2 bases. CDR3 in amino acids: CASSEARAGGLSKNIQYF. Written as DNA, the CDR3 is TGTGCCAGCAGTGAAGCTAGAGCGGGGGGGCTATCCAAAAACATTCAGTACTTC.

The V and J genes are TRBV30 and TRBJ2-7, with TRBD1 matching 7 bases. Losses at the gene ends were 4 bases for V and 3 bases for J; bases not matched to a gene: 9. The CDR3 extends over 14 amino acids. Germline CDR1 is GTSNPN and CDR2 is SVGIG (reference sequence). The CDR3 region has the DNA TGTGCCTGGAAGAATCGACAGGGTGGCTACGAGCAGTACTTC. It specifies CAWKNRQGGYEQYF. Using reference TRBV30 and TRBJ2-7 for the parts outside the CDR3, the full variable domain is SQTIHQWPATLVQPVGSPLSLECTVEGTSNPNLYWYRQAAGRGLQLLFYSVGIGQISSEVPQNLSASRPQDRQFILSSKKLLLSDSGFYLCAWKNRQGGYEQYFGPGTRLTVT.

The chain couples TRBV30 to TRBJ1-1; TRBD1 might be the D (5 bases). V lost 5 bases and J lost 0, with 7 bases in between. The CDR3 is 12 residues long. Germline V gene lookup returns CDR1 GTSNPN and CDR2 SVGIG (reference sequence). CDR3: CAWGGVNTEAFF. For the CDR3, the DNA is TGTGCCTGGGGGGGAGTGAACACTGAAGCTTTCTTT.

CDR3 sequence (DNA): TGTGCCAGCAGCTTGGAGGGGGCGTTGGATAATTCACCCCTCCACTTT. Its translation: CASSLEGALDNSPLHF. The chain carries TRBV5-5 and TRBJ1-6; TRBD1 matches at 7 bases. The CDR3 is 16 amino acids. In germline, CDR1 is SGHKS, CDR2 YYEKEE (reference sequence). The junction had 5 bases not matched to a gene; V was cut back by 0 bases and J by 5 bases.

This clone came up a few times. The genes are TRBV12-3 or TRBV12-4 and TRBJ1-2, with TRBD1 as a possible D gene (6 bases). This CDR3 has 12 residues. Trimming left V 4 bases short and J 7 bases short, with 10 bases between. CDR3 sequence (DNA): TGTGCCAGCAGTTACAGGGCAGGTGGCTACACCTTC. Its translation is CASSYRAGGYTF.

The CDR3 loop is CATRLEAGSGSTEAFF. The CDR3 bases are TGTGCCACCCGATTGGAGGCCGGATCGGGTAGCACTGAAGCTTTCTTT. This chain links TRBV27 with TRBJ1-1; D is ambiguous. Trimming left V 10 bases short and J 4 bases short, with 25 bases between. Looked up from germline, CDR1 is MNHEY and CDR2 is SMNVEV (reference sequence). This CDR3 contains 16 residues.

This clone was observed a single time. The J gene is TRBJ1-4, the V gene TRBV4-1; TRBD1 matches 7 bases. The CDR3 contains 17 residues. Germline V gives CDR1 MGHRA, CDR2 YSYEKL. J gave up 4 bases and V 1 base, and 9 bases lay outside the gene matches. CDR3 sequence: CASSQGRPGQYNEKLFF. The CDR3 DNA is TGCGCCAGCAGCCAAGGCAGACCGGGACAGTATAATGAAAAACTGTTTTTT.

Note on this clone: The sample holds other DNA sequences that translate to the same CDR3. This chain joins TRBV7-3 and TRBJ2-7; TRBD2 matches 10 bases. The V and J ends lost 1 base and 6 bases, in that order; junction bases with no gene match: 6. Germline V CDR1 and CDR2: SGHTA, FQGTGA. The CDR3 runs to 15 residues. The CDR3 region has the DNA TGTGCCAGCAGCTTAAAGGCTAGCGGGGGTGGCGAGCAGTACTTC. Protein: CASSLKASGGGEQYF.

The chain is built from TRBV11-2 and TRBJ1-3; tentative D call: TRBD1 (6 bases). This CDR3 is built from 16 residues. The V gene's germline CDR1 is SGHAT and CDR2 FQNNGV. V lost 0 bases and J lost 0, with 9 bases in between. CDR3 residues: CASSLERDNSGNTIYF. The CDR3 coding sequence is TGTGCCAGCAGCTTAGAAAGGGACAACTCTGGAAACACCATATATTTT.

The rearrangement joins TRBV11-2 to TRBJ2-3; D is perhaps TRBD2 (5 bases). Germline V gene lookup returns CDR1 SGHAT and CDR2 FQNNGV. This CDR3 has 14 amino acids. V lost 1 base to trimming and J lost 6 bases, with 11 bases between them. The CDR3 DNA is TGTGCCAGCAGCTTAGTTTCGGGGTTGGATACGCAGTATTTT. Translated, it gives CASSLVSGLDTQYF.

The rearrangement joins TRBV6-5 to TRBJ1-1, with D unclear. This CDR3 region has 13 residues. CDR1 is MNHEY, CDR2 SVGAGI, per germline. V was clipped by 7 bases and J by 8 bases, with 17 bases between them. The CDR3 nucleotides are TGTGCCAGCACTTCAACCCCCAGGTTCGAAGCTTTCTTT. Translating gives CASTSTPRFEAFF.

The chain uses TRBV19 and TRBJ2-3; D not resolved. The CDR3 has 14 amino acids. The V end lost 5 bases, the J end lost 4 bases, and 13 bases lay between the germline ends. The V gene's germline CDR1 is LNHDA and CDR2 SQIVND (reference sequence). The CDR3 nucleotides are TGTGCCAGTAGTGTCGCGCGCTTGGCAGATACGCAGTATTTT. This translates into CASSVARLADTQYF.

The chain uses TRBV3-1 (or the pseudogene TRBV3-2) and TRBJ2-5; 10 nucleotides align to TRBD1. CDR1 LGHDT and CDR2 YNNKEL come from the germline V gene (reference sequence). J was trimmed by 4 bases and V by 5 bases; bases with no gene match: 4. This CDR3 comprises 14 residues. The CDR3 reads CASSFRTGGETQYF. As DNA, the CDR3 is TGTGCCAGCAGCTTTCGGACAGGGGGAGAGACCCAGTACTTC.

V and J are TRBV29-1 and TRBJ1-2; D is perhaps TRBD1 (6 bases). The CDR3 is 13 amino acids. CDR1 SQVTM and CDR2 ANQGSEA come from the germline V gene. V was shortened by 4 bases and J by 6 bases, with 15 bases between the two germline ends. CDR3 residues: CSVGGDRGNGYTF. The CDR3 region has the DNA TGCAGCGTTGGTGGGGATAGGGGGAATGGCTACACCTTC.

DNA for the CDR3: TGTGCCATCAGTGATTCCGGGACAGACTACGAGCAGTACTTC. It is translated as CAISDSGTDYEQYF. The V gene is TRBV10-3, the J gene TRBJ2-7; 7 positions match TRBD1. There are 14 residues in the CDR3. CDR1 and CDR2 (germline): ENHRY, SYGVKD. Losses at the gene ends were 3 bases for V and 3 bases for J; bases not matched to a gene: 5.

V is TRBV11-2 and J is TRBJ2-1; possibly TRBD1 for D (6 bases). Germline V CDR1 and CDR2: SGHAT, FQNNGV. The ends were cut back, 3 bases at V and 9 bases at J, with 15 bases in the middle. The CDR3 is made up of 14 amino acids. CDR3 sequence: CASSFRQGQGEQFF. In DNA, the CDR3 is TGTGCCAGCAGCTTTCGGCAGGGGCAAGGTGAGCAGTTCTTC.

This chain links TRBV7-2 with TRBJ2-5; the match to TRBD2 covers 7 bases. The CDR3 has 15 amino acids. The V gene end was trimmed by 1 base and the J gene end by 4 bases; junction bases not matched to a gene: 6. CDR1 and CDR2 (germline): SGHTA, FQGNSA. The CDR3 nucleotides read TGTGCCAGCAGCTTAGAGGGACTAATGGGAGAGACCCAGTACTTC. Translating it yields CASSLEGLMGETQYF.

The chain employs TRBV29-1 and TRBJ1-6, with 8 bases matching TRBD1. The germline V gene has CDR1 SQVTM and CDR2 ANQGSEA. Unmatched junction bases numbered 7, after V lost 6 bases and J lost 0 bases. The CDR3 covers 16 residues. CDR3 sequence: CSVRQGQSSYNSPLHF. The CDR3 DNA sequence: TGCAGCGTCAGACAGGGGCAAAGCTCCTATAATTCACCCCTCCACTTT.

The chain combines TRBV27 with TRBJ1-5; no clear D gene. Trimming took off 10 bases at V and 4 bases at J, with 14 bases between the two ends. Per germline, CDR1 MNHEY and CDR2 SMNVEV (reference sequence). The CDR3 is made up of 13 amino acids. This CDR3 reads CATAPQWNQPQHF. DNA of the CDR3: TGTGCCACCGCACCCCAGTGGAATCAGCCCCAGCATTTT.

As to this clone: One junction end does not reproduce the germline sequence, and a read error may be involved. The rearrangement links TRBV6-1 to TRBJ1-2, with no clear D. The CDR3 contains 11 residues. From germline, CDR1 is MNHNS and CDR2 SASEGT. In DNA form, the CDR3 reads TGTGCCAGCAGTAACCTTGAGGGTCGGGCCTTC. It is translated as CASSNLEGRAF.

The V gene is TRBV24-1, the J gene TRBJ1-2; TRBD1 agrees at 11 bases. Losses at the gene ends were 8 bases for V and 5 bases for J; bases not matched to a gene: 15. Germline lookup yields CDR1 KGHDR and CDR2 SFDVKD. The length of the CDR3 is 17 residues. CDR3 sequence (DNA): TGTGCCACCAATGGGTTAAGGACAGGGGGCGATCTGTATGGCTACACCTTC. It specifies CATNGLRTGGDLYGYTF.

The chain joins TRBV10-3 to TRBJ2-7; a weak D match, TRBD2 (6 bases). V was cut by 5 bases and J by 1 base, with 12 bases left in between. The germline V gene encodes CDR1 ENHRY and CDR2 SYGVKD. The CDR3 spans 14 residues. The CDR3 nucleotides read TGTGCCATCAGTCAGACTAGGGAATCCTACGAGCAGTACTTC. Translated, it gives CAISQTRESYEQYF.